This TCR beta chain comes out of a study of T-cell memory formation after mild COVID-19. General study findings and limits: The pre-infection memory compartment contained some responding clones, suggesting cross-reactive memory joined. Clones contracting across day 15 to 85 had a balanced CD4/CD8 profile; later expanding clones leaned CD4+. CD8+ contracting clones occupied EMRA, while CD4+ ones occupied mainly CM and EM.

As concerns this clonotype: No antigen is known for it.

The CDR3 runs to 16 residues. Germline CDR1 and CDR2: SGHAT and FQNNGV. Trimming stripped 4 bases from V and 4 bases from J, with 20 bases between. It was 5'RACE with constant-segment primers that produced the TCR alpha and TCR beta cDNA libraries, which carried sample barcodes and UMIs. TCRdb re-analysed the 5' RACE reads in MiXCR, keeping a single row per CDR3 protein. This table holds around 500,000 distinct CDR3 sequences, roughly 18% found once. V usage is TRBV11-2 and J usage is TRBJ2-7; D perhaps matches TRBD2 (5 bases). The TCR sequence derives from an adult woman who had mild COVID-19 (a few samples of this study predate the infection). Cell type and time point are not known. The material sequenced was PBMCs or a T cell subset sorted from them (not recorded which). The CDR3 loop reads CASSSLGWSLGYEQYF. The CDR3 region has the DNA TGTGCCAGCAGCTCACTAGGTTGGAGTTTGGGGTACGAGCAGTACTTC.